Sequencing of this TCR beta chain was carried out in a study of shared clonotypes between healthy human individuals. On the study more broadly: Per donor, CD8 memory used one plate, CD8 naive used two, CD4 memory used three and CD4 naive used three.

The study, taken as a whole, reports: Apart from blood, nothing was sampled; tissue repertoires likely differ. Estimated richness was generally greater in naive than memory subsets.

This clone has a handful of counts. Its target is not known. Roughly 30,000 T cell genomes (approximately 210 ng DNA) went into each sorted-subset replicate. Generated by immunoSEQ multiplex PCR, the TCRdb table keeps only in-frame clones and is missing some. The data hold more than 900,000 clones, with more than 75% observed a single time. The sequencing sample was made of memory CD4+ T cells from PBMCs. Subset indicated: CD45RA-negative fraction. The sequence came from a man in his late teens or twenties in good health. Some clones in this sample may be carry-over from other donors' samples.

The CDR3 region has the DNA TGTGCCAGCAGCGTAGCACTCCTGCACAATTCACCTTATAGCAATCAGCCCCAGCATTTT. This gives the protein CASSVALLHNSPYSNQPQHF. The chain recombines TRBV9 with TRBJ1-5, with unresolved D. CDR1 and CDR2 from the germline V gene are SGDLS and YYNGEE. V was pared by 0 bases and J by 0 bases, with 22 bases between. The CDR3 has 20 amino acids.